This T cell receptor (beta chain) was sequenced for a study of shared clonotypes between healthy human individuals. This clone has more than one count but fewer than ten. TCRdb's table, derived via immunoSEQ multiplex PCR, lists solely in-frame clones and lacks some. The sample comprises roughly 2.6 million clones, just over 90% of which are singletons, and over 0.12% rests with the top ten. CD4+ cell separation produced CD45RA+ naive and CD45RA-negative memory subsets. CDR1 is SGHRS and CDR2 is YFSETQ in the germline V gene. The CDR3 is made up of 13 amino acids. The J segment lost 8 bases and the V segment lost 4 bases, leaving 6 bases of the junction unmatched.

Source material: naive CD4+ T cells sorted from blood. Subset of the sample: CD45RA+ positively selected. The V gene is TRBV5-1, the J gene TRBJ1-1, with TRBD1 matching 9 bases. The clonotype originates from a man aged 18 to 29 in good health. The CDR3 coding sequence is TGCGCCAGCAGCCCCTCGGGACAGGGCGAAGCTTTCTTT. Translated, it gives CASSPSGQGEAFF.